This is a list of T cell receptor beta chains from one sample in a study of shared clonotypes between healthy human individuals. Assay used: immunoSEQ multiplex PCR; TCRdb lists only in-frame clones, some missing. The sample includes about 2,500,000 clones, around nine tenths seen only once; the top ten take roughly 0.15%. The sequenced sample consisted of naive CD4+ T cells sorted from blood. Receptors originate from a man younger than 35 in good health. The conserved cysteine and the conserved F or W are not part of the CDR3 here. D genes are given only for firm matches.

j_call | d_call | v_call | cdr3_length | cdr3_aa
TRBJ1-5 | - | TRBV23-1 | 13 | ASSPDEEGQEPQH
TRBJ1-1 | TRBD1 | TRBV29-1 | 10 | SVAGTGTEAF
TRBJ1-4 | - | TRBV4-1 | 12 | ASSQAQLNEKLF
TRBJ2-5 | TRBD2 | TRBV19 | 16 | ASRPGTSGSERRETQY
TRBJ2-7 | TRBD1 | TRBV28 | 13 | ASSLRRQGGYEQY
TRBJ2-7 | - | TRBV7-2 | 12 | ASSLYVLTYEQY
TRBJ2-7 | - | TRBV7-2 | 12 | ASSLRDGPYEQY
TRBJ1-3 | - | TRBV28 | 13 | ASSLQVSSGNTIY
TRBJ2-3 | - | TRBV5-1 | 10 | ASSLREDTQY
TRBJ2-7 | - | TRBV28 | 12 | ASIRSSATYEQY
TRBJ1-2 | - | TRBV5-1 | 11 | ASSSAGDYGYT
TRBJ2-7 | - | TRBV2 | 10 | ASSEDRGEQY
TRBJ2-3 | - | TRBV27 | 12 | ASSAPGVRDTQY
TRBJ2-7 | TRBD1 | TRBV27 | 13 | ASSLRTGENYEQY
TRBJ1-2 | - | TRBV11-3 | 13 | ASSPRTGMGYGYT
TRBJ2-2 | - | TRBV6-5 | 13 | ASSRGGGSTGELF
TRBJ2-2 | - | TRBV6-5 | 11 | ASRFRGTGELF